The T cell receptor beta chain under discussion was sequenced for a study of naive and memory T cell subsets. Two oligonucleotides, mixed equimolar, formed the beta constant-region primer covering TRBC1 and TRBC2. Four rounds of PCR amplified the ligated cDNA using nested alpha and beta constant-region primers plus SP2. TCRdb recomputed calls from the UMI-ligation and nested PCR reads with MiXCR, one row per CDR3 protein. The sample has roughly 130,000 distinct CDR3 sequences, 35% to 40% seen once. Regarding the study as a whole: Over 90% of naive TCR sequences appeared only once after error correction, unlike memory subsets. Diversity fell and Gini index rose from naive through CM, EM, EMRA. Expression changes during T cell differentiation may affect RNA-based TCR counts.

This CDR3 has 15 amino acids. Germline V gives CDR1 MNHEY, CDR2 SVGEGT. V lost 8 bases to trimming and J lost 6 bases; unmatched junction nucleotides: 12. This clonotype was picked up a small number of times. What it recognizes is unknown. Sequencing was carried out using central memory CD4+ T cells from blood. The chain recombines TRBV6-2 or TRBV6-3 with TRBJ1-5; 8 nucleotides line up with TRBD1. This sequence originates from a human donor in good health. The CDR3 spells CASHTRDRRRQPQHF. The CDR3 nucleotides read TGTGCCAGCCACACCCGGGACAGGCGGCGTCAGCCCCAGCATTTT.